Following are 24 T cell receptor beta chains from one sample sequenced in a study of CD8 T cell repertoires and HIV-1 epitope variants. Their antigens remain unidentified. TCRdb's copy holds only in-frame clones and misses some; the assay was immunoSEQ multiplex PCR. Seen here are about 6,200 clones, about 72% observed once, and the top ten hold less than 50%. The sequencing input was cultured CD8+ T cells derived from PBMCs. The receptor source for this set is a male donor with HIV.

The genes are TRBV5-1 and TRBJ2-5; weak D call: TRBD2 (5 bases). V was pared by 4 bases and J by 1 base, with 11 bases between. This CDR3 has 14 amino acids. CDR1 is SGHRS and CDR2 is YFSETQ in the germline V gene. The CDR3 sequence is CASSGGPSQETQYF. In DNA, the CDR3 is TGCGCCAGCAGCGGAGGTCCCTCCCAAGAGACCCAGTACTTC.

The chain couples TRBV6-1 to TRBJ2-1; D tentatively fits TRBD1 or TRBD2 (5 bases each). The germline CDR1 and CDR2 sequences are MNHNS and SASEGT. The CDR3 length is 18 residues. The V end was cut by 4 bases, the J end by 8 bases, with 27 bases between. The CDR3 bases are TGTGCCAGCAGTGCAATATGGACTTTAATAGGGGATAGGTATGAGCAGTTCTTC. Translating it yields CASSAIWTLIGDRYEQFF.

This sequence joins TRBV29-1 and TRBJ2-6; 8 bases are a match to TRBD1. The CDR3 totals 15 residues. V lost 5 bases to trimming and J lost 2 bases; unmatched junction nucleotides: 5. The germline gives CDR1 SQVTM, CDR2 ANQGSEA. CDR3 DNA sequence: TGCAGCGTTCACTGGACAGGGCCTGGGGCCAACGTCCTGACTTTC. It translates to CSVHWTGPGANVLTF. Looking up the rest from reference TRBV29-1 and TRBJ2-6 gives the full variable domain: SAVISQKPSRDICQRGTSLTIQCQVDSQVTMMFWYRQQPGQSLTLIATANQGSEATYESGFVIDKFPISRPNLTFSTLTVSNMSPEDSSIYLCSVHWTGPGANVLTFGAGSRLTVL.

The rearrangement uses TRBV5-8 and TRBJ2-7; perhaps TRBD1 as D (6 bases). This CDR3 spans 13 amino acids. The germline V gene encodes CDR1 SGHTS and CDR2 YDEGEE. Trimming left V 7 bases short and J 3 bases short, with 14 bases between. The CDR3 nucleotides read TGTGCCAGCTCCTGGACAGAAGACTACGAGCAGTACTTC. This sequence encodes CASSWTEDYEQYF. Looking up the rest from reference TRBV5-8 and TRBJ2-7 gives the full variable domain: EAGVTQSPTHLIKTRGQQATLRCSPISGHTSVYWYQQALGLGLQFLLWYDEGEERNRGNFPPRFSGRQFPNYSSELNVNALELEDSALYLCASSWTEDYEQYFGPGTRLTVT.

V usage is TRBV10-3 and J usage is TRBJ2-5; 11 nucleotides align to TRBD1. The germline V gene encodes CDR1 ENHRY and CDR2 SYGVKD. The CDR3 is made up of 15 amino acids. Unmatched junction bases numbered 6, after V lost 4 bases and J lost 5 bases. CDR3 residues: CAISGGQGDGETQYF. CDR3 in DNA: TGTGCCATCAGTGGGGGACAGGGGGACGGGGAGACCCAGTACTTC.

The chain couples TRBV7-9 to TRBJ2-1; D gene ambiguous. The CDR3 is 13 residues long. CDR1 is SEHNR, CDR2 FQNEAQ, per germline (reference sequence). Trimming shortened V by 5 bases and J by 0 bases, and 5 bases separated the two germline ends. The CDR3 DNA reads TGTGCCAGCAGCCCGTCCTCCTACAATGAGCAGTTCTTC. It yields the protein CASSPSSYNEQFF.

The chain joins TRBV2 to TRBJ2-3; maybe TRBD1 (5 bases). Trimming stripped 6 bases from V and 4 bases from J, with 11 bases between. The length of the CDR3 is 13 residues. Germline V lookup: CDR1 SNHLY, CDR2 FYNNEI. The CDR3 DNA reads TGTGCCAGCAGACTCTTAGGGGCAGATACGCAGTATTTT. Amino acids: CASRLLGADTQYF.

This clone was picked up a small number of times. J is TRBJ2-5 and V is TRBV5-1, with D possibly matching TRBD2 (6 bases). V was pared by 0 bases and J by 2 bases, with 11 bases between. This CDR3 is built from 15 residues. Per germline, CDR1 SGHRS and CDR2 YFSETQ. The CDR3 reads CASSLGASEQETQYF. The CDR3 DNA reads TGCGCCAGCAGCTTGGGGGCTAGCGAACAAGAGACCCAGTACTTC.

The chain combines TRBV5-1 with TRBJ1-4, with 8 bases lining up with TRBD1. Trimming took 2 bases from V and 4 from J; bases not matched to a gene: 1. CDR3 length: 14 amino acids. Germline V gene sequence: CDR1 SGHRS, CDR2 YFSETQ. The DNA for the CDR3 is TGCGCCAGCAGCTTAGGACAGGGTAATGAAAAACTGTTTTTT. This sequence encodes CASSLGQGNEKLFF.

The CDR3 DNA reads TGTGCCAGCAGCTTTGCAGCGGGGGGCACAGATACGCAGTATTTT. Amino acid sequence: CASSFAAGGTDTQYF. The chain employs TRBV7-3 and TRBJ2-3; TRBD2 matches 8 bases. Germline V gene data show CDR1 as SGHTA and CDR2 as FQGTGA. The CDR3 is 15 amino acids. V lost 3 bases and J lost 1; bases outside the gene matches: 3.

The chain links TRBV28 to TRBJ1-1; D call uncertain. The germline V gene has CDR1 MDHEN and CDR2 SYDVKM. This CDR3 region has 13 residues. Trimming stripped 1 base from V and 5 bases from J, with 8 bases between. CDR3 sequence (DNA): TGTGCCAGCAGTTTATTGGGTAGGACTGAAGCTTTCTTT. Translated, it gives CASSLLGRTEAFF.

This clone was detected a few times. The V call is TRBV7-8, the J call TRBJ1-2, with TRBD1 matching 8 bases. V gave up 1 base and J gave up 7 bases; unmatched junction bases: 8. CDR1 SGHVS and CDR2 FQNEAQ come from the germline V gene. The CDR3 has 15 residues. The CDR3: CASSLGLTGEVGYTF. The CDR3 DNA reads TGTGCCAGCAGCTTAGGTCTGACAGGGGAGGTTGGCTACACCTTC.

The V call is TRBV29-1, the J call TRBJ2-1; 8 bases are shared with TRBD2. The CDR3 is 16 residues long. The germline V gene encodes CDR1 SQVTM and CDR2 ANQGSEA. With 4 bases clipped from V and 4 bases from J, the junction kept 12 bases outside the gene matches. In nucleotides, the CDR3 is TGCAGCGTTGTTCCCCCGCGGGAGGCTCAATACAATGAGCAGTTCTTC. Translated: CSVVPPREAQYNEQFF.

The chain combines TRBV7-8 with TRBJ2-5; 10 bases map to TRBD2. V dropped 7 bases and J dropped 5; count of bases not matched to a gene: 7. The CDR3 covers 14 residues. Germline CDR1 SGHVS, CDR2 FQNEAQ. CDR3 protein: CASTPGLASETQYF. DNA of the CDR3: TGTGCCAGCACCCCGGGACTAGCGTCCGAGACCCAGTACTTC.

The chain is built from TRBV6-1 and TRBJ2-7; D is ambiguous. The V end was cut by 3 bases, the J end by 2 bases, with 11 bases between. Germline V gene sequence: CDR1 MNHNS, CDR2 SASEGT. The CDR3 has 14 amino acids. The CDR3 reads CASSDLPPPYEQYF. CDR3 nucleotide sequence: TGTGCCAGCAGTGATCTGCCCCCTCCCTACGAGCAGTACTTC.

This chain joins TRBV6-5 and TRBJ2-2, with D perhaps matching TRBD2 (6 bases). Germline V gene sequence: CDR1 MNHEY, CDR2 SVGAGI. The CDR3 is 15 residues long. V lost 5 bases to trimming and J lost 6 bases, with 16 bases between them. The CDR3: CASSPPTSGAGELFF. In DNA, the CDR3 is TGTGCCAGCAGTCCCCCGACTAGTGGGGCCGGGGAGCTGTTTTTT.

This chain connects TRBV5-4 to TRBJ1-5; the D is unclear. CDR3 length equals 12 residues. The V gene's germline CDR1 is SGHNT and CDR2 YYREEE (reference sequence). Trimming removed 4 bases at V and 3 bases at J, with 5 bases between. CDR3 residues: CASSDHNQPQHF. For the CDR3, the DNA is TGTGCCAGCAGCGATCACAATCAGCCCCAGCATTTT.

This clone was seen more than once but under ten times. This chain joins TRBV27 and TRBJ2-7; D is unresolved. Deletions cut 6 bases from V and 0 bases from J, with 9 bases between. Germline CDR1 is MNHEY and CDR2 is SMNVEV (reference sequence). This CDR3 is built from 13 residues. The chain's CDR3 is CASRNWDSYEQYF. The CDR3 DNA reads TGTGCCAGCAGGAACTGGGACTCCTACGAGCAGTACTTC.

The chain links TRBV19 to TRBJ2-1; TRBD1 agrees at 11 bases. CDR1 and CDR2 (germline): LNHDA, SQIVND (reference sequence). This CDR3 is built from 17 residues. V gave up 1 base and J gave up 0 bases; unmatched junction bases: 2. The CDR3 protein is CASSIGTGGDSYNEQFF. CDR3 coding DNA: TGTGCCAGTAGTATAGGGACAGGGGGCGACTCCTACAATGAGCAGTTCTTC.

The rearrangement uses TRBV27 and TRBJ1-5; tentative D call: TRBD1 (6 bases). The CDR3 totals 15 residues. The V gene's germline CDR1 is MNHEY and CDR2 SMNVEV (reference sequence). The V gene lost 6 bases and the J gene lost 2 bases, with 14 bases spanning the gap. The CDR3 sequence is CASSRTRGGNQPQHF. CDR3 DNA sequence: TGTGCCAGCAGCCGGACCAGGGGTGGCAATCAGCCCCAGCATTTT.

The chain couples TRBV10-2 to TRBJ2-7; TRBD1 might be the D (5 bases). The germline V gene has CDR1 WSHSY and CDR2 SAAADI. The CDR3 spans 12 residues. The V gene lost 3 bases and the J gene lost 7 bases, with 10 bases spanning the gap. The DNA of the CDR3 is TGCGCCAGCAGTGATTGGGGCGGTGAGCAGTACTTC. Protein product: CASSDWGGEQYF.

This clone was counted only a few times. The chain is built from TRBV2 and TRBJ2-7, with TRBD2 matching 9 bases. Looked up from germline, CDR1 is SNHLY and CDR2 is FYNNEI. V gave up 2 bases and J gave up 4 bases; unmatched junction bases: 9. CDR3 length equals 16 residues. The CDR3 DNA sequence: TGTGCCAGCAGTGAAAACGCAGCGGGAGGCAGGTACGAGCAGTACTTC. Its protein product is CASSENAAGGRYEQYF.

The chain is built from TRBV18 and TRBJ2-1; the match to TRBD1 covers 7 bases. The junction had 14 bases not matched to a gene; V was cut back by 4 bases and J by 8 bases. Germline V gene lookup returns CDR1 KGHSH and CDR2 LQKENI. The CDR3 extends over 16 amino acids. CDR3 region: CASSLLQGLGHDEQFF. Written as DNA, the CDR3 is TGTGCCAGCTCACTACTACAGGGGTTGGGGCACGATGAGCAGTTCTTC.

This clone appeared a few times. V gene TRBV6-6 combines with J gene TRBJ2-5; TRBD1 matches 12 bases. The CDR3 sequence is 16 residues long. Trimming at V came to 5 bases and at J to 5 bases, leaving 9 bases not matched to a gene. CDR1 and CDR2 from the germline V gene are MNHNY and SVGAGI (reference sequence). CDR3 coding DNA: TGTGCCAGCAGTCAGGGACAGGGGGCGTTTTCCGAGACCCAGTACTTC. Its translation is CASSQGQGAFSETQYF.